What follows are 19 T cell receptor beta chains derived from one specimen sequenced in a study of shared clonotypes between healthy human individuals. Profiled with immunoSEQ multiplex PCR; TCRdb holds only in-frame clones, not every one. This table holds roughly 2,000,000 clones, around 95% found once. Naive CD8 cells comprised CD45RO-negative, CCR7-positively selected cells, excluding terminally differentiated effector memory CD45RA+ cells. The specimen was naive CD8+ T cells from PBMCs. These receptors were taken from a man younger than 35 in good health. Some clones in this sample may be carry-over from other donors' samples.

The chain carries TRBV7-9 and TRBJ1-6, with a possible D match to TRBD1 (6 bases). V was shortened by 1 base and J by 8 bases, with 9 bases between the two germline ends. The CDR3 has 14 amino acids. Germline-derived CDR1 and CDR2 are SEHNR and FQNEAQ (reference sequence). The CDR3 here is CASSLVRGHSPLHF. The CDR3 region has the DNA TGTGCCAGCAGCTTAGTCAGGGGCCATTCACCCCTCCACTTT.

A remark on this clone: Additional DNA sequences in this sample encode the identical CDR3. The V and J genes are TRBV28 and TRBJ2-7; TRBD1 matches at 10 bases. V shed 5 bases, J shed 1 base, and the junction held 5 bases outside the gene matches. The CDR3 has 15 residues. Per germline, CDR1 MDHEN and CDR2 SYDVKM. The chain's CDR3 is CASSLDRGPSYEQYF. The CDR3 DNA sequence: TGTGCCAGCAGTCTCGACAGGGGGCCATCCTACGAGCAGTACTTC.

This rearrangement joins TRBV7-8 to TRBJ1-5; D is uncertain. Germline V gene lookup returns CDR1 SGHVS and CDR2 FQNEAQ. The CDR3 spans 14 residues. Trimming took 2 bases from V and 0 from J, leaving 5 bases between them. CDR3 in amino acids: CASSLPFSNQPQHF. The CDR3, as DNA: TGTGCCAGCAGCTTACCATTTAGCAATCAGCCCCAGCATTTT.

The rearrangement joins TRBV9 to TRBJ2-7, with TRBD1 matching 8 bases. V shed 3 bases, J shed 5 bases, and the junction held 4 bases outside the gene matches. Germline V gives CDR1 SGDLS, CDR2 YYNGEE. The CDR3 is made up of 13 amino acids. The CDR3 nucleotides are TGTGCCAGCAGCGGGACAGGGAACAACGAGCAGTACTTC. Translation gives CASSGTGNNEQYF.

The chain links TRBV2 to TRBJ2-2; the match to TRBD2 covers 9 bases. The CDR3 totals 20 residues. Germline values: CDR1 SNHLY, CDR2 FYNNEI. J was trimmed by 4 bases and V by 5 bases; bases with no gene match: 20. CDR3 loop: CASSSPTGTSRNLATGELFF. The CDR3 nucleotides are TGTGCCAGCAGTAGTCCTACCGGGACTAGCAGAAACTTGGCCACCGGGGAGCTGTTTTTT.

The J gene is TRBJ1-1, the V gene TRBV10-3; D is unclear. This CDR3 has 16 residues. V lost 0 bases and J 0 bases, leaving 11 bases between the germline ends. The germline gives CDR1 ENHRY, CDR2 SYGVKD. The CDR3 DNA reads as TGTGCCATCAGTGAGTCGTTTACACCCATGAACACTGAAGCTTTCTTT. Residues: CAISESFTPMNTEAFF.

Concerning this clone: The same CDR3 is also encoded by other DNA sequences in this sample. This chain uses TRBV10-2 with TRBJ2-7, with TRBD1 matching over 9 bases. V was clipped by 6 bases and J by 4 bases; unmatched bases: 4. Per the germline V gene, CDR1 is WSHSY and CDR2 is SAAADI. This CDR3 contains 13 residues. The CDR3 DNA reads TGCGCCAGCAGGGACAGGGGATTTTACGAGCAGTACTTC. As protein: CASRDRGFYEQYF.

This chain links TRBV5-1 with TRBJ2-7, with D perhaps matching TRBD2 (5 bases). Germline CDR1 and CDR2: SGHRS and YFSETQ. This CDR3 is built from 16 residues. V lost 0 bases and J 7 bases, leaving 20 bases between the germline ends. CDR3 sequence: CASSLEGGRFPGEQYF. For the CDR3, the DNA is TGCGCCAGCAGCTTGGAGGGCGGGCGATTCCCGGGGGAGCAGTACTTC.

V usage is TRBV28 and J usage is TRBJ2-1; unclear D gene. Trimming stripped 2 bases from V and 0 bases from J, with 5 bases between. Germline loops: CDR1 MDHEN, CDR2 SYDVKM. This CDR3 is built from 14 residues. CDR3 protein: CASSLVFSYNEQFF. The CDR3 DNA reads as TGTGCCAGCAGTTTAGTATTCTCCTACAATGAGCAGTTCTTC.

This clone occurred a few times. This chain links TRBV5-1 with TRBJ1-1, with D uncertain. Germline V gene sequence: CDR1 SGHRS, CDR2 YFSETQ. The CDR3 is made up of 11 amino acids. V gave up 1 base and J gave up 12 bases, with 10 bases separating them. DNA of the CDR3: TGCGCCAGCAGCTTGAGCGGGGTAACTTTCTTT. Its translation is CASSLSGVTFF.

The chain couples TRBV2 to TRBJ1-3; no clear D. Germline values: CDR1 SNHLY, CDR2 FYNNEI. The CDR3 loop spans 18 amino acids. V lost 4 bases to trimming and J lost 1 base, with 20 bases between them. DNA of the CDR3: TGTGCCAGCAGTGGGACCCGAGAAGTGGGAGGTTCTGGAAACACCATATATTTT. The encoded protein is CASSGTREVGGSGNTIYF.

The chain employs TRBV19 and TRBJ1-2, with 7 nucleotides matching TRBD1. The V gene's germline CDR1 is LNHDA and CDR2 SQIVND (reference sequence). The CDR3 length is 13 residues. V lost 9 bases, J lost 3 bases, and 7 bases stayed unmatched. CDR3 nucleotide sequence: TGTGCCAGCAAAGGGGGCAGGGACTATGGCTACACCTTC. Protein sequence: CASKGGRDYGYTF. Full variable domain (remainder filled in from reference TRBV19 and TRBJ1-2): DGGITQSPKYLFRKEGQNVTLSCEQNLNHDAMYWYRQDPGQGLRLIYYSQIVNDFQKGDIAEGYSVSREKKESFPLTVTSAQKNPTAFYLCASKGGRDYGYTFGSGTRLTVV.

J is TRBJ1-3 and V is TRBV9; D not resolved. Deletions cut 4 bases from V and 0 bases from J, with 14 bases between. CDR1 and CDR2 (germline): SGDLS, YYNGEE. This CDR3 is 16 amino acids long. The CDR3 is CASSRGSTSSGNTIYF. The CDR3 DNA sequence: TGTGCCAGCAGCCGAGGGTCTACGAGCTCTGGAAACACCATATATTTT.

The chain recombines TRBV11-2 with TRBJ2-1; D might be TRBD1 (5 bases). CDR1 SGHAT and CDR2 FQNNGV come from the germline V gene. V was pared by 3 bases and J by 4 bases, with 19 bases between. There are 17 residues in the CDR3. The CDR3 nucleotides read TGTGCCAGCAGCTTCCGAGACAGCACCCCCTTTTACAATGAGCAGTTCTTC. It encodes CASSFRDSTPFYNEQFF.

This chain uses TRBV4-2 with TRBJ2-1; D unclear. CDR3 length: 14 residues. The V end lost 0 bases, the J end lost 7 bases, and 10 bases lay between the germline ends. Germline V gene lookup returns CDR1 LGHNA and CDR2 YNFKEQ. CDR3 loop: CASSQEDGPNEQFF. The CDR3 coding sequence is TGTGCCAGCAGCCAAGAGGATGGGCCTAATGAGCAGTTCTTC.

The gene calls are TRBV27 and TRBJ2-7, with TRBD2 matching 7 bases. The CDR3 is made up of 16 amino acids. J lost 3 bases, V lost 0 bases, and 8 bases had no gene match. Germline CDR1 is MNHEY and CDR2 is SMNVEV (reference sequence). The CDR3 sequence is CASSLSQTSFNYEQYF. CDR3 DNA sequence: TGTGCCAGCAGTTTATCGCAGACTAGCTTCAACTACGAGCAGTACTTC.

This clone was detected only a few times. V is TRBV4-2 and J is TRBJ2-2; TRBD1 agrees at 7 bases. With 2 bases clipped from V and 4 bases from J, the junction kept 4 bases outside the gene matches. The CDR3 extends over 15 amino acids. Germline V lookup: CDR1 LGHNA, CDR2 YNFKEQ. CDR3 residues: CASSQSTGTTGELFF. In DNA, the CDR3 is TGTGCCAGCAGCCAATCGACAGGGACCACCGGGGAGCTGTTTTTT.

This clone appeared once. The gene calls are TRBV9 and TRBJ2-3; the match to TRBD2 covers 10 bases. From germline, CDR1 is SGDLS and CDR2 YYNGEE. V was pared by 4 bases and J by 5 bases, with 7 bases of the junction left unmatched. This CDR3 region has 15 residues. The CDR3 nucleotides read TGTGCCAGCAGCACCAGCGGGAGGGGGATAGATACGCAGTATTTT. Amino acids: CASSTSGRGIDTQYF.

The chain has TRBV11-2 and TRBJ2-7; D remains unclear. The V and J ends lost 2 bases and 2 bases respectively, with 13 bases between them. The CDR3 is 15 amino acids. The germline V gene has CDR1 SGHAT and CDR2 FQNNGV. CDR3 coding DNA: TGTGCCAGCAGCTTACCCCTAGGTACCACCTACGAGCAGTACTTC. Translating gives CASSLPLGTTYEQYF.